These T cell receptor beta chains were read from a single sample in a study of siplizumab effects on memory and regulatory T cells. The assay was immunoSEQ multiplex PCR, and TCRdb's table has in-frame clones only and misses some. Found here are roughly 110,000 clones, around 95% of them singletons; the top ten hold 0.16%. Material: non-Treg CD4+ T cells sorted from blood. The receptor set was obtained from a human donor in good health. The CDR3 runs from the conserved cysteine through the conserved F or W. Fields, in order: J gene, V gene, CDR3 length, CDR3 protein.

TRBJ2-1	TRBV4-2	16	CASSQEWSGGANEQFF
TRBJ1-3	TRBV7-2	12	CASSLTGNTIYF
TRBJ2-4	TRBV28	16	CASRPPFIGGSNIQYF
TRBJ2-3	TRBV5-6	13	CASSPAGVDTQYF
TRBJ1-6	TRBV5-6	16	CASSLASGVYNSPLHF
TRBJ1-3	TRBV11-2	16	CASSIPQGPPGNTIYF
TRBJ2-6	TRBV7-6	15	CASSQTDSGANVLTF
TRBJ2-7	TRBV4-3	14	CASSQVRGSHEQYF
TRBJ1-2	TRBV6-6	14	CASSPVGQDYGYTF
TRBJ1-2	TRBV28	13	CASTRGRRYGYTF
TRBJ2-3	TRBV14	13	CASSLRGSDTQYF
TRBJ2-3	TRBV4-2	15	CASSQEPGVTDTQYF
TRBJ1-1	TRBV5-6	11	CASSLEEEAFF
TRBJ1-5	TRBV19	15	CASSTKGTANQPQHF
TRBJ2-7	TRBV28	13	CAIEANGRYEQYF
TRBJ2-1	TRBV18	15	CASSPLSGDYNEQFF
TRBJ2-7	TRBV27	16	CASSSPRLGDRYEQYF
TRBJ2-3	TRBV7-2	17	CASSLLAGSTSTDTQYF
TRBJ1-1	TRBV5-6	15	CASSLDSRGPFGAFF
TRBJ2-2	TRBV2	15	CASGPWTGNTGELFF
TRBJ2-3	TRBV4-3	17	CASSQGPAGGPRDTQYF
TRBJ2-5	TRBV15	14	CATSRAGGQETQYF
TRBJ2-3	TRBV7-3	15	CASSLYGTGGGTQYF
TRBJ1-2	TRBV6-5	14	CASSGYTGYYGYTF
TRBJ2-3	TRBV7-3	17	CASSSTPAGASTDTQYF
TRBJ2-1	TRBV4-2	16	CASSRSLAGGLDEQFF
TRBJ2-1	TRBV7-8	12	CASKTSGGALFF
TRBJ1-1	TRBV30	15	CAWSEGPGGNTEAFF
TRBJ1-2	TRBV5-6	15	CASSLADRNNYGYTF
TRBJ2-2	TRBV11-3	14	CASSLQENTGELFF
TRBJ1-2	TRBV5-5	14	CASSLAQKEGGYTF
TRBJ2-1	TRBV7-2	16	CASSPIAGGNYNEQFF
TRBJ1-6	TRBV5-1	14	CASSLVGGNSPLHF
TRBJ2-2	TRBV27	18	CASSLFPGGLANTGELFF
TRBJ2-3	TRBV5-1	15	CASSFLTPYTDTQYF
TRBJ1-3	TRBV18	15	CASSPVAGSGNTIYF
TRBJ2-7	TRBV11-2	15	CASSLGRGSTYEQYF
TRBJ2-3	TRBV6-5	12	CASSNSADTQYF
TRBJ1-6	TRBV2	14	CASRTGRSNSPLHF